Presented here are 22 T cell receptor beta chains from one specimen sequenced in a study of T-cell reconstitution after alpha-beta-depleted transplantation in children. The TCRbeta library incorporated unique molecular identifiers. TCRdb independently ran MiXCR on the PCR reads; one entry per CDR3 protein. The repertoire holds roughly 400,000 distinct CDR3 sequences, about a fifth seen once, with over 3.5% in the top ten. The source material was PBMCs from the stem cell graft donor, sampled from the stem cell graft. These receptors were taken from a human donor who donated a stem cell graft to a child with acute myeloid leukemia.

This rearrangement joins TRBV7-9 to TRBJ2-1; D gene uncertain. The germline CDR1 and CDR2 sequences are SEHNR and FQNEAQ (reference sequence). The CDR3 has 15 residues. The V and J ends lost 4 bases and 1 base respectively, with 11 bases between them. The DNA of the CDR3 is TGTGCCAGCAGCTCCCGCTTAGGGTCCTACAATGAGCAGTTCTTC. Amino acids: CASSSRLGSYNEQFF.

This chain uses TRBV20-1 with TRBJ1-4, with a weak D call TRBD1 (5 bases). Germline CDR1 reads DFQATT; CDR2 reads SNEGSKA (reference sequence). The CDR3 consists of 13 residues. Trimming cost V 3 bases and J 8 bases, with 13 bases left between them. The chain's CDR3 is CSASRQLGEKLFF. CDR3 DNA sequence: TGCAGTGCTAGCCGACAGTTGGGAGAAAAACTGTTTTTT.

This clonotype was seen only once. The CDR3 region has the DNA TGTGCCAGCCTATCTACAGCCGATACCTACGAGCAGTACTTC. Translation gives CASLSTADTYEQYF. The genes are TRBV2 and TRBJ2-7; D not certain. Germline values: CDR1 SNHLY, CDR2 FYNNEI. The CDR3 loop spans 14 amino acids. With 8 bases removed from V and 2 bases from J, the gap between germline ends came to 16 bases.

In regard to this clonotype: Since a much larger clone is just one base distant, this may be a read error. The chain uses TRBV29-1 and TRBJ2-1; 8 bases fit TRBD2. In germline, CDR1 is SQVTM, CDR2 ANQGSEA. The CDR3 is made up of 16 amino acids. CDR3 in amino acids: CSVEGIAGMSYNKQFF. CDR3 bases: TGCAGCGTTGAAGGGATAGCGGGAATGTCCTACAATAAGCAGTTCTTC.

The gene calls are TRBV6-1 and TRBJ2-7; tentatively, D is TRBD2 (6 bases). The CDR3 totals 15 residues. Germline loops: CDR1 MNHNS, CDR2 SASEGT. V lost 7 bases to trimming and J lost 0 bases, with 16 bases between them. The CDR3 DNA is TGTGCCAGCACCCCGGGACTCAAAAGCTCCTACGAGCAGTACTTC. It codes for CASTPGLKSSYEQYF.

In its sample, this clonotype was seen a few times. The chain recombines TRBV5-1 with TRBJ2-3, with D possibly being TRBD1 (6 bases). CDR1 is SGHRS, CDR2 YFSETQ, per germline. This CDR3 spans 16 amino acids. V was pared by 0 bases and J by 2 bases, with 13 bases between. CDR3 bases: TGCGCCAGCAGCTTGGAAGACAGGCGCGCCACAGATACGCAGTATTTT. Amino acid sequence: CASSLEDRRATDTQYF.

Ten or more counts support this clonotype. The chain employs TRBV20-1 and TRBJ1-1; D gene ambiguous. This CDR3 has 15 amino acids. Germline CDR1 DFQATT, CDR2 SNEGSKA (reference sequence). V shed 5 bases and J shed 6 bases, with 22 bases lying between them. CDR3 sequence (DNA): TGCAGTGCTCCCCTTTCCTTGGTGGGAGGCGCTGAAGCTTTCTTT. Encoded protein: CSAPLSLVGGAEAFF.

Concerning this clonotype itself: No conserved phenylalanine or tryptophan is present at the end of the CDR3, so a read error is the likely explanation. This sequence joins TRBV4-2 and TRBJ1-5; D gene unclear. The length of the CDR3 is 14 residues. Per the germline V gene, CDR1 is LGHNA and CDR2 is YNFKEQ. Trimming pared 1 base from V and 0 bases from J, leaving 4 bases between. CDR3 DNA: TGTGCCAGCAGCCAAGGTGATAGCAATCAGCCCCAGCATGTT. It codes for CASSQGDSNQPQHV.

This clonotype was detected a few times. V gene TRBV12-3 or TRBV12-4 combines with J gene TRBJ1-4; 7 positions match TRBD1. Trimming took 7 bases from V and 5 from J; bases not matched to a gene: 10. The CDR3 runs to 15 residues. The DNA for the CDR3 is TGTGCCAGCACTACTACGGGACAGAGGAATGAAAAACTGTTTTTT. It yields the protein CASTTTGQRNEKLFF.

The chain uses TRBV12-3 or TRBV12-4 and TRBJ2-1; D may be TRBD2 (5 bases). CDR3 length: 14 residues. Trimming took off 8 bases at V and 5 bases at J, with 16 bases between the two ends. The chain's CDR3 is CASRRVVRDNEQFF. For the CDR3, the DNA is TGTGCCAGCCGGCGGGTTGTGCGGGACAATGAGCAGTTCTTC.

The chain joins TRBV6-1 to TRBJ2-2; 14 nucleotides line up with TRBD2. V lost 5 bases and J lost 7; bases outside the gene matches: 6. There are 16 residues in the CDR3. Per germline, CDR1 MNHNS and CDR2 SASEGT. CDR3 sequence (DNA): TGTGCCAGCAGTCGAGGACTAGCGGGAGGAGTCGGGGAGCTGTTTTTT. Translated, it gives CASSRGLAGGVGELFF.

This clonotype was found many times. The chain recombines TRBV20-1 with TRBJ2-3; possible D gene TRBD1, 6 bases. The germline gives CDR1 DFQATT, CDR2 SNEGSKA (reference sequence). V lost 8 bases and J lost 0, with 12 bases in between. This CDR3 spans 13 amino acids. CDR3 DNA: TGCAGTTTAATACAGGGCAGCACAGATACGCAGTATTTT. As protein: CSLIQGSTDTQYF.

This clonotype has more than one count but fewer than ten. This chain joins TRBV24-1 and TRBJ2-7; D is unclear. Germline V gene data show CDR1 as KGHDR and CDR2 as SFDVKD. CDR3 length: 12 residues. The V end lost 9 bases, the J end lost 5 bases, and 13 bases lay between the germline ends. The CDR3 loop is CATGTRADEQYF. Here the CDR3 DNA reads TGTGCCACCGGAACTCGGGCGGACGAGCAGTACTTC.

The chain carries TRBV5-1 and TRBJ2-1, with TRBD2 matching over 13 bases. CDR3 length equals 18 residues. V trimming: 7 bases; J trimming: 5 bases; junction bases outside the gene matches: 15. Looked up from germline, CDR1 is SGHRS and CDR2 is YFSETQ. CDR3 coding DNA: TGCGCCAGCGCCGGTGGACTAGCGGGAGCCGTCCACGACAATGAGCAGTTCTTC. Translation: CASAGGLAGAVHDNEQFF.

This clonotype was counted ten times or more. The rearrangement links TRBV6-5 to TRBJ2-2; 8 nucleotides line up with TRBD2. This CDR3 has 16 residues. Germline V CDR1 and CDR2: MNHEY, SVGAGI. Trimming removed 2 bases from V and 5 bases from J; junction bases left unmatched: 7. CDR3 bases: TGTGCCAGCAGTTACGGGTATAGCGGGACTACCGGGGAGCTGTTTTTT. It codes for CASSYGYSGTTGELFF.

This clonotype showed up just a few times. The chain combines TRBV7-3 with TRBJ2-1; D is ambiguous. The CDR3 is 15 amino acids. Germline V lookup: CDR1 SGHTA, CDR2 FQGTGA. The germline V and J ends were trimmed by 5 bases and 3 bases, with 14 bases remaining between them. The DNA of the CDR3 is TGTGCCAGCAGCCCACTGATGGGCGACTACAATGAGCAGTTCTTC. Translating gives CASSPLMGDYNEQFF.

The genes are TRBV4-1 and TRBJ2-7, with TRBD1 identical over 8 bases. Germline V gives CDR1 MGHRA, CDR2 YSYEKL. V shed 4 bases and J 2 bases; nucleotides not matched to a gene: 7. The length of the CDR3 is 15 residues. The CDR3 DNA sequence: TGCGCCAGCAGCCTCCTCGGACAGGGCCCCTACGAGCAGTACTTC. Its protein product is CASSLLGQGPYEQYF.

This clonotype was counted only a few times. V and J are TRBV20-1 and TRBJ1-5, with TRBD1 identical over 8 bases. Germline values: CDR1 DFQATT, CDR2 SNEGSKA (reference sequence). This CDR3 has 17 amino acids. The ends lost 3 bases at V and 2 bases at J; junction bases unmatched: 12. In DNA form, the CDR3 reads TGCAGTGCTAGGAGGCTGCCAGGGGGCTCTGGCAATCAGCCCCAGCATTTT. Its translation is CSARRLPGGSGNQPQHF.

J is TRBJ1-5 and V is TRBV5-1; D unresolved. V lost 0 bases and J lost 5, with 9 bases in between. The germline V gene has CDR1 SGHRS and CDR2 YFSETQ. CDR3 length equals 14 residues. In DNA form, the CDR3 reads TGCGCCAGCAGCTTGGGGCAAACTGATCAGCCCCAGCATTTT. Translating gives CASSLGQTDQPQHF.

The rearrangement uses TRBV7-9 and TRBJ2-7; no clear D. The CDR3 loop spans 16 amino acids. Trimming removed 3 bases at V and 0 bases at J, with 15 bases between. Germline CDR1 reads SEHNR; CDR2 reads FQNEAQ (reference sequence). The CDR3 region is CASSFPIRAASYEQYF. Written as DNA, the CDR3 is TGTGCCAGCAGCTTCCCAATCCGGGCAGCCTCCTACGAGCAGTACTTC.

This clonotype occurred many times. DNA of the CDR3: TGCAGTGCTAGAGATAAGTTGTACGAGCAGTACTTC. Encoded protein: CSARDKLYEQYF. The chain carries TRBV20-1 and TRBJ2-7; D remains unclear. Germline CDR1 reads DFQATT; CDR2 reads SNEGSKA (reference sequence). The CDR3 sequence is 12 residues long. V lost 0 bases, J lost 4 bases, and 7 bases lay in between.

This clonotype was recorded many times. The rearrangement uses TRBV12-3 or TRBV12-4 and TRBJ1-5, with D unresolved. The CDR3 contains 11 residues. With 3 bases removed from V and 6 bases from J, the gap between germline ends came to 3 bases. Here the CDR3 DNA reads TGTGCCAGCAGTTTGAGTCAGCCCCAGCATTTT. It specifies CASSLSQPQHF.